This T cell receptor (beta chain) stems from a study of T cell repertoires in cytomegalovirus infection. Looking at the study overall: TCR beta signatures that were public indicated CMV infection and matching HLA type. General observations from the study: HLA-C-restricted CMV-specific TCR beta clonotypes were dominant in the ex vivo response.

TCRdb re-called the reads with MiXCR, one entry per CDR3 protein. The data contain roughly 990,000 distinct CDR3 sequences, around 32% of them singletons. V was shortened by 9 bases and J by 6 bases, with 20 bases between the two germline ends. Per the germline V gene, CDR1 is MNHEY and CDR2 is SVGEGT. The CDR3 runs 15 residues. As to this clonotype: What it binds is not known.

The V and J genes are TRBV6-2 or TRBV6-3 and TRBJ2-2; maybe TRBD1 (5 bases). Material: cultured CD8+ T cells from PBMCs, obtained from culture after CMV antigen stimulation. This TCR was sampled from a human donor in good health (CMV status not recorded). Some clones in this sample may be carry-over from other donors' samples. The CDR3 DNA is TGTGCCAGTAGCAGGGAAGGGGTTTCCGCCGGGGAGCTGTTTTTT. Its protein product is CASSREGVSAGELFF.